Below are 15 T cell receptor beta chains sequenced from a single sample in a study of OX40 agonist ivuxolimab in advanced cancers. The protocol used for the library was the immunoSEQ multiplex PCR assay. Held by TCRdb, this immuneACCESS table contains in-frame sequences only and omits some clones. Under half of the omission traces to an unresolved V gene where checked; the cause of the rest is unknown. This sample lists 75,000 to 95,000 clones; 85% to 90% were detected once. The biggest ten clones account for roughly 3.1% of the sample. This specimen consisted of CD4+ or CD8+ T cells sorted from blood, obtained in a trial of the OX40 agonist ivuxolimab. The receptors come from an adult with an advanced solid tumor such as melanoma, head and neck, liver or kidney cancer.

This rearrangement joins TRBV27 to TRBJ2-5; 7 bases are a match to TRBD1. CDR1 and CDR2 (germline): MNHEY, SMNVEV (reference sequence). Trimming cost V 5 bases and J 1 base; bases outside gene matches: 7. This CDR3 comprises 15 residues. CDR3 sequence reads: CASSPLDRIQETQYF. CDR3 nucleotides: TGTGCCAGCAGTCCCCTGGACAGGATCCAAGAGACCCAGTACTTC.

This chain uses TRBV28 with TRBJ1-2; D gene uncertain. Between the trimmed V and J ends, which lost 5 bases and 5 bases, there was a span of 12 bases. This CDR3 comprises 13 residues. Germline V gives CDR1 MDHEN, CDR2 SYDVKM. The CDR3 nucleotides are TGTGCCAGCAGTCCCCGATCTCAATATGGCTACACCTTC. The encoded protein is CASSPRSQYGYTF.

The gene calls are TRBV21-1 and TRBJ2-5; the D segment call TRBD2 is taken from the table without a DNA check. TRBV21-1 is given as a pseudogene. CDR3 size: 16 residues. This chain's CDR3 is CASRTRRVHPKETQYF. Written as DNA, the CDR3 is TGTGCCAGCAGGACTCGACGGGTACACCCTAAAGAGACCCAGTACTTC.

The chain uses TRBV6-5 and TRBJ1-3; D ambiguous. Germline CDR1 and CDR2: MNHEY and SVGAGI. This CDR3 has 15 amino acids. The V and J ends lost 4 bases and 0 bases respectively, with 10 bases between them. CDR3 amino acids: CASSSRVISGNTIYF. The CDR3 DNA follows: TGTGCCAGCAGTTCCCGGGTTATCTCTGGAAACACCATATATTTT.

This chain connects TRBV7-9 to TRBJ1-4; no reliable D call. Trimming pared 5 bases from V and 8 bases from J, leaving 18 bases between. The CDR3 has 15 amino acids. CDR1 and CDR2 from the germline V gene are SEHNR and FQNEAQ (reference sequence). As DNA, the CDR3 is TGTGCCAGCAGCCCCATGGGGAGAGACGGAGAAAAACTGTTTTTT. It translates to CASSPMGRDGEKLFF.

This sequence joins TRBV10-3 and TRBJ2-3; the match to TRBD1 covers 9 bases. The CDR3 is made up of 15 amino acids. The germline V gene encodes CDR1 ENHRY and CDR2 SYGVKD. V dropped 4 bases and J dropped 7; count of bases not matched to a gene: 9. The CDR3 reads CAISAGQGSHNTQYF. CDR3 in DNA: TGTGCCATCAGTGCGGGACAGGGAAGTCATAATACGCAGTATTTT.

The rearrangement uses TRBV9 and TRBJ1-6; the match to TRBD1 covers 9 bases. V was pared by 3 bases and J by 10 bases, with 11 bases of the junction left unmatched. This CDR3 region has 16 residues. CDR1 and CDR2 (germline): SGDLS, YYNGEE. CDR3 bases: TGTGCCAGCAGCGCCTCACTCCGGGACAGGGAGTCACCCCTCCACTTT. Protein product: CASSASLRDRESPLHF.

The rearrangement joins TRBV7-9 to TRBJ1-1; 7 nucleotides line up with TRBD1. CDR3 size: 15 residues. The trim removed 6 bases at V and 6 bases at J, leaving 13 bases unmatched. Germline-derived CDR1 and CDR2 are SEHNR and FQNEAQ (reference sequence). This CDR3 is CASSSNSGQASEAFF. As DNA, the CDR3 is TGTGCCAGCAGTTCTAACTCAGGACAGGCGTCTGAAGCTTTCTTT.

This chain connects TRBV2 to TRBJ1-3; D gene ambiguous. V was trimmed by 8 bases and J by 3 bases, leaving 8 bases between them. Per the germline V gene, CDR1 is SNHLY and CDR2 is FYNNEI. The CDR3 is 12 residues long. Here the CDR3 reads CASAPVGNTIYF. Here the CDR3 DNA reads TGTGCCAGCGCCCCCGTTGGAAACACCATATATTTT.

The V gene is TRBV7-2, the J gene TRBJ2-7; 7 bases match TRBD1. Germline CDR1 reads SGHTA; CDR2 reads FQGNSA. V trimming: 5 bases; J trimming: 2 bases; junction bases outside the gene matches: 15. The CDR3 loop spans 17 amino acids. The CDR3 is CASSNMRLRQGPYEQYF. For the CDR3, the DNA is TGTGCCAGCAGCAACATGCGACTAAGACAGGGACCCTACGAGCAGTACTTC.

The chain joins TRBV5-1 to TRBJ1-1; tentatively, D is TRBD1 (5 bases). The V and J ends lost 0 bases and 0 bases respectively, with 9 bases between them. CDR3 length: 15 residues. From germline, CDR1 is SGHRS and CDR2 YFSETQ. The CDR3 bases are TGCGCCAGCAGCTTGGATGAGGGACTGAACACTGAAGCTTTCTTT. Protein: CASSLDEGLNTEAFF.

This clone was seen more than once but under ten times. The V gene is TRBV4-1, the J gene TRBJ2-5, with D possibly matching TRBD2 (5 bases). The CDR3 length is 15 residues. V lost 1 base and J lost 5, with 14 bases in between. Germline V gene lookup returns CDR1 MGHRA and CDR2 YSYEKL. CDR3 sequence reads: CASSQGTTGEETQYF. CDR3 DNA sequence: TGCGCCAGCAGCCAAGGGACCACCGGGGAGGAGACCCAGTACTTC.

This clone came up once. This chain links TRBV5-6 with TRBJ1-2; maybe TRBD1 (6 bases). Germline CDR1 SGHDT, CDR2 YYEEEE. CDR3 size: 14 residues. With 0 bases removed from V and 5 bases from J, the gap between germline ends came to 11 bases. The CDR3 here is CASSLGRGKYGYTF. CDR3 bases: TGTGCCAGCAGCTTGGGCAGGGGTAAATATGGCTACACCTTC.

The chain combines TRBV2 with TRBJ2-7; the match to TRBD1 covers 7 bases. This CDR3 region has 15 residues. Germline CDR1 SNHLY, CDR2 FYNNEI. Losses at the gene ends were 7 bases for V and 4 bases for J; bases not matched to a gene: 13. Here the CDR3 reads CASKQGPLARYEQYF. CDR3 bases: TGTGCCAGCAAACAGGGGCCCCTCGCCAGGTACGAGCAGTACTTC.

This clone occurred once. The CDR3 region is CASSLEGSDRETEAFF. For the CDR3, the DNA is TGCGCCAGCAGCTTGGAGGGCTCGGACAGGGAGACTGAAGCTTTCTTT. This chain links TRBV5-1 with TRBJ1-1; 8 bases line up with TRBD1. Germline CDR1 SGHRS, CDR2 YFSETQ. The CDR3 runs to 16 residues. Trimming at V came to 0 bases and at J to 5 bases, leaving 9 bases not matched to a gene. Based on the CDR3 plus reference TRBV5-1 and TRBJ1-1, the full variable domain is KAGVTQTPRYLIKTRGQQVTLSCSPISGHRSVSWYQQTPGQGLQFLFEYFSETQRNKGNFPGRFSGRQFSNSRSEMNVSTLELGDSALYLCASSLEGSDRETEAFFGQGTRLTVV.